Described below is a single T cell receptor beta chain sequence and its context. Its recognized antigen is unknown. Base qualities are not at hand, and no much larger clone is one base apart. These data originate in a study of cytomegalovirus exposure and HLA in healthy donors (dated by TCRdb to 2016 to 2017). About the investigation overall: An earlier analysis of some 600 of the donors reported approximately 300 Gb of sequence data and 117 million unique TCR beta sequences obtained from 150 million to 200 million T cells. An early release that covered about 600 HLA-typed donors contained around 300 gigabases of sequencing data and 75 million to 100 million unique TCR sequences. The genetic ancestry cluster associated with self-reported Caucasian donors included roughly 84% of the roughly 400 genotyped donors. The study aimed to test whether signatures of past pathogen exposure could be identified by cataloging public T cell receptors. The T cell repertoires of 666 subjects were profiled by immunosequencing and related to cytomegalovirus serostatus. Besides the first cohort of more than 650 subjects, a separate validation cohort made up of 120 different subjects was used. The study combined high-throughput TCR immunosequencing, statistical association of individual TCRs with disease status, and machine learning to predict cytomegalovirus infection status. To study patterns of TCR occurrence, a later analysis re-analyzed previously published TCR beta repertoires from 550 to 800 donors and added high-resolution HLA genotyping. Rather than drawing on any new phenotypic data, the later analysis identified candidate immune exposures from TCR beta sequences and the way those sequences occurred across donors. An earlier analysis of several hundred of the donors applied high-throughput TCR beta sequencing to assess whether each TCR beta V gene segment acted as functional or pseudogenic. Donor age, sex, ethnicity and CMV serostatus were compiled together with the repertoire data. In a later genetic analysis, genome-wide SNP genotypes for about 60% of the 666 donors were used, and that subset was treated as a discovery cohort. All discovery cohort repertoires had been generated using a single sequencing platform. HLA typing included class I and class II loci at four-digit resolution. The number of typed donors differed by locus: about 620-630 for A, B, C, DRB1 and DQB1; some 540 for DQA1; some 590 for DPA1; and roughly 490 for DPB1. Four or five DR-DQ haplotypes were handled as single units for association and clustering because linkage in the cohort was strong. Among a few hundred genotyped donors of the cohort, an average of approximately 240,000 unique TCR beta nucleotide sequences were sequenced per donor, roughly a sixth of them non-productive. Points the paper makes about the study in general: A later analysis associated some 17,000 TCR beta sequences with specific HLA alleles at a false discovery rate of 0.05. It was suggested by the authors that the approach could potentially be generalized to other disease states and immunological phenotypes. Most TCR sequences were seen in very few donors, while some public TCRs were found in many individuals. Because HLA typing was missing for some donors at each locus, association tests included only the typed subset. In vitro tests confirmed that three of the cytomegalovirus-associated TCR beta chains recognize cytomegalovirus antigens. The classifier was reported to diagnose cytomegalovirus status with high specificity and sensitivity in both the original cohort and the validation cohort. Some IMGT-functional V segments, including TRBV6-2 and TRBV6-3, could not be told apart with the 87-base-pair reads, so those segments were excluded. In the study, 150 to 200 TCR beta chains were listed as associated with cytomegalovirus. Immune exposure information for the cohort was limited to CMV serostatus. In a later analysis, several top co-occurrence clusters were reported to appear linked to parvovirus B19, influenza, CMV and Epstein-Barr virus. A cluster of highly shared sequence variants was judged likely to represent a technical artifact of the sequencing pipeline. In this cohort, only TCR beta chains were sequenced, and detectable features were limited by the absence of alpha or paired-chain data. A further reported finding was that TCR beta sequences accurately predicted the HLA-A and HLA-B alleles for most subjects in the first cohort. In a later genetic analysis, fewer N-insertions in productive TCRs were reported among donors in an Asian-associated ancestry cluster than the roughly 640-donor mean. According to a later analysis, most CMV-associated TCR beta chains appeared to be HLA-restricted, and the HLA associations seemed to be driven largely by CMV exposure. According to a later analysis, TCR association rates differed among HLA loci, with DRB1 alleles showing the most associated TCRs and HLA-C alleles showing the fewest. Presence/absence analyses assumed roughly uniform sequencing depth across donors, an assumption that may not hold. V-gene and J-gene trimming of TCR beta chains was associated with a missense DCLRE1C variant in a later genetic analysis, and the association was replicated in an independent cohort. In a later analysis, HLA-associated TCR beta chains showed more clonal expansion and lower generation probabilities than non-associated chains that were equally common. In an earlier analysis of more than 500 of the donors, most TCR beta V segments appeared in productive rearrangements about 87% or about 30% of the time, broadly matching IMGT annotations. When HLA alleles, especially DR and DQ, strongly co-occurred, attributing TCR associations to individual alleles was difficult. Approximately 16 rarely observed V segments, including chromosome 9 orphons, were excluded from the earlier analysis of several hundred of the donors because counts were too low. Linkage disequilibrium might explain the correlated functional status among segregating V segments, but an unknown experimental factor could not be ruled out.

The CDR3 contains 14 residues, cysteine and phenylalanine counted. The sequence is cut down to CDR3 DNA, 42 bases in frame from base 1. The germline V gene encodes CDR1 SGHKS and CDR2 YYEKEE (reference sequence). V and J lose 0 bases and 4 bases, and a span of 7 bases separates them. The cohort comprised fewer than 750 healthy bone marrow donors. All cohort members were sampled while nominally healthy, although unrecorded immune exposures were likely present. The donor was CMV seronegative and belonged to the group of 320 or so seronegative cohort members. A peripheral blood sample was collected from each donor, and TCR beta sequencing was performed on peripheral blood mononuclear cells. The Qiagen DNeasy Blood Extraction Kit was used to extract genomic DNA from the blood cell samples. Library creation used the immunoSEQ multiplex PCR assay. For the multiplex PCR, a mixture combining 60 forward primers for TCR Vbeta segments and 13 reverse primers for TCR Jbeta segments was used. Amplification of the CDR3 region of rearranged TCR beta genes was performed with a multiplex PCR assay on genomic DNA. The amplified TCR beta libraries were sequenced on the Illumina HiSeq System as 87-base-pair reads. Turning to the authors' computational methods: In a later analysis, about 80 million unique TCR beta chains were counted across the 500 to 850 repertoires, and roughly 10 million of these chains were shared by at least two donors. Raw reads were error-corrected and collapsed into unique sequences by a nearest-neighbor algorithm in which closely related sequences were merged to remove PCR and sequencing errors. To assign V, D and J gene segments, CDR3 sequences were aligned to IMGT reference sequences. For a sequence to be retained, a match of at least six nucleotides to both a V gene segment and a J gene segment was required. Rearrangements were called productive when the CDR3 lacked stop codons and stayed in frame with V and J; all others were non-productive. CDR3 was defined according to IMGT convention as the region running from the second conserved V-encoded cysteine to the conserved J-encoded phenylalanine. The earlier analysis of roughly 590 of the donors excluded any sequence lacking an unambiguous match to a single V gene segment. An earlier analysis of just under 600 of the donors called V segments functional above 56.7% productive rearrangements and segregating when the between-donor standard deviation exceeded 5%. A statistical classification framework was built to diagnose cytomegalovirus status from the catalog of TCR beta chain sequences. In a later analysis, TCR nucleotide sequences were compared against IMGT/GENE-DB human TR gene sequences so that V and J genes could be assigned. Using the TCRdist pipeline, a later analysis assigned CDR3 sequences along with most-parsimonious VDJ recombination scenarios. In a later analysis, each TCR beta chain was defined by its CDR3 amino acid sequence together with its V-gene family, and reads without a unique V-gene family were excluded. A later analysis removed nearly 600 highly shared, low-generation-probability nucleotide sequences to deal with suspected cross-contamination and a sequencing artifact. In a later analysis, a clonal expansion index was calculated for each public chain from normalized within-repertoire ranks of inferred template counts. A later analysis computed generation probabilities with a VDJ recombination model fitted to out-of-frame rearrangements, and checked the results against IGoR. In a later analysis, TCR-TCR, TCR-HLA and TCR-CMV co-occurrence was scored with hypergeometric tests, and a repertoire-size bias correction was applied to TCR pairs. False discovery rates were estimated in a later analysis by permuting HLA or CMV assignments 20 times. A later analysis grouped co-occurring TCRs with DBSCAN, adding TCRdist sequence similarity when clustering within HLA-allele-positive subsets. Co-occurrence clustering excluded repertoires with fewer than 30,000 or more than 120,000 public chains, plus five with anomalous nucleotide sharing. The table was pulled from immuneACCESS by TCRdb, which kept in-frame rearrangements only. Such tables lose some clones; where checked, under half of the loss comes from unresolved V genes, and the rest has no known cause. V and J calls and clone size are copied from that table; D and trimming were computed from the DNA. Present in this sample are around 33,000 clones, approximately 91% of which were seen just once. The ten largest make up less than 3.5% of the sample.

The TCR was taken from a woman aged 18-29 years in good health and CMV-seronegative. The rearranged chain carries TRBV5-5 and TRBJ2-2, with an unclear D gene assignment. Input material: PBMCs. The CDR3 region reads CASSLGRGTGELFF. The base sequence is TGTGCCAGCAGCTTGGGTAGAGGCACCGGGGAGCTGTTTTTT.